This T cell receptor (beta chain) was documented in a study of OX40 agonist ivuxolimab in advanced cancers. Profiled with immunoSEQ multiplex PCR; TCRdb holds only in-frame clones, not every one. The sample has some 80,000 clones; over 85% are singletons. The starting material was CD4+ or CD8+ T cells sorted from blood, obtained in a trial of the OX40 agonist ivuxolimab. The receptors derive from an adult with an advanced solid tumor such as melanoma, head and neck, liver or kidney cancer.

The rearrangement links TRBV6-5 to TRBJ2-1; 8 bases are shared with TRBD2. CDR3 length: 15 amino acids. Germline V gene data show CDR1 as MNHEY and CDR2 as SVGAGI. V shed 4 bases, J shed 4 bases, and the junction held 6 bases outside the gene matches. The CDR3: CASSSGGAQYNEQFF. DNA for the CDR3: TGTGCCAGCAGTTCCGGGGGGGCCCAATACAATGAGCAGTTCTTC.